One and the same sample provided the 10 T cell receptor beta chains below, sequenced in a study of CD8+ T cells in alopecia areata. After isolation, RNA underwent reverse transcription to generate cDNA as the sequencing template. Method: immunoSEQ multiplex PCR; TCRdb's copy keeps in-frame clones and lacks some. The data contain about 110,000 clones, under 60% of them singletons. Source material: NKG2D-low CD8+ T cells sorted from blood. The receptors were gathered from a human donor with alopecia areata.

J is TRBJ2-1 and V is TRBV15, with 12 bases that match TRBD2. V trimming: 3 bases; J trimming: 7 bases; junction bases outside the gene matches: 7. Germline-derived CDR1 and CDR2 are LNHNV and YYDKDF (reference sequence). The CDR3 is made up of 16 amino acids. As DNA, the CDR3 is TGTGCCACCAGCAGGACTAGCGGGAGCATTAGTAATGAGCAGTTCTTC. Translating it yields CATSRTSGSISNEQFF.

This clone turned up a few times. The chain joins TRBV6-5 to TRBJ2-3; perhaps TRBD2 as D (5 bases). Germline V CDR1 and CDR2: MNHEY, SVGAGI. The V end was cut by 5 bases, the J end by 2 bases, with 11 bases between. CDR3 length: 14 amino acids. The CDR3 is CASSVVGLTDTQYF. In DNA form, the CDR3 reads TGTGCCAGCAGTGTAGTAGGACTCACAGATACGCAGTATTTT.

CDR3 DNA: TGCAGCTTCCCGGTCCCCCGGTCTGCCAACGCCCGCACAGATACGCAGTATTTT. The encoded protein is CSFPVPRSANARTDTQYF. V is TRBV29-1 and J is TRBJ2-3; D unresolved. This CDR3 comprises 18 residues. The V gene's germline CDR1 is SQVTM and CDR2 ANQGSEA. Trimming removed 8 bases from V and 1 base from J, with 28 bases in between.

This sequence joins TRBV7-8 and TRBJ2-5; TRBD2 aligns across 14 bases. Germline V CDR1 and CDR2: SGHVS, FQNEAQ. The CDR3 totals 16 residues. J lost 5 bases, V lost 5 bases, and 7 bases had no gene match. The CDR3 DNA sequence: TGTGCCAGCAGCGTGACTAGCGGGAGGGTTCAGGAGACCCAGTACTTC. It yields the protein CASSVTSGRVQETQYF. The full variable domain, with the rest looked up from reference TRBV7-8 and TRBJ2-5, is GAGVSQSPRYKVAKRGQDVALRCDPISGHVSLFWYQQALGQGPEFLTYFQNEAQLDKSGLPSDRFFAERPEGSVSTLKIQRTQQEDSAVYLCASSVTSGRVQETQYFGPGTRLLVL.

J is TRBJ2-7 and V is TRBV6-1; maybe TRBD1 (7 bases). The CDR3 has 16 amino acids. The germline gives CDR1 MNHNS, CDR2 SASEGT. V lost 0 bases and J lost 4, with 16 bases in between. CDR3 DNA sequence: TGTGCCAGCAGTGAAGCGGGAGGACAGGTCCCTTACGAGCAGTACTTC. Residues: CASSEAGGQVPYEQYF.

V and J are TRBV5-4 and TRBJ2-1; no clear D gene. CDR1 and CDR2 from the germline V gene are SGHNT and YYREEE (reference sequence). The CDR3 sequence is 11 residues long. The V gene lost 6 bases and the J gene lost 8 bases, with 9 bases spanning the gap. The CDR3 reads CASMAGHEQFF. The CDR3 DNA follows: TGTGCCAGCATGGCCGGGCATGAGCAGTTCTTC.

CDR3 sequence: CASSLGVGRSYNEQFF. In nucleotides, the CDR3 is TGTGCCAGCAGCTTAGGTGTCGGGAGGTCCTACAATGAGCAGTTCTTC. This chain connects TRBV11-3 to TRBJ2-1; 7 bases match TRBD2. CDR1 SGHNT and CDR2 YENEEA come from the germline V gene. J lost 1 base, V lost 1 base, and 4 bases had no gene match. This CDR3 spans 16 amino acids. Based on the CDR3 plus reference TRBV11-3 and TRBJ2-1, the full variable domain is EAGVVQSPRYKIIEKKQPVAFWCNPISGHNTLYWYLQNLGQGPELLIRYENEEAVDDSQLPKDRFSAERLKGVDSTLKIQPAELGDSAVYLCASSLGVGRSYNEQFFGPGTRLTVL.

J is TRBJ2-1 and V is TRBV13; the D is unclear. Germline V gene sequence: CDR1 PRHDT, CDR2 FYEKMQ (reference sequence). Between the trimmed V and J ends, which lost 6 bases and 9 bases, there was a span of 15 bases. CDR3 size: 13 residues. The CDR3 sequence: CASSLTAEVEQFF. CDR3 in DNA: TGTGCCAGCAGTTTGACTGCTGAGGTTGAGCAGTTCTTC.

The V gene is TRBV30, the J gene TRBJ1-2; no firm D call. The CDR3 runs 13 residues. V was cut by 4 bases and J by 2 bases, with 11 bases left in between. Germline CDR1 and CDR2: GTSNPN and SVGIG (reference sequence). CDR3 sequence reads: CAWTWEGNYGYTF. As DNA, the CDR3 is TGTGCCTGGACTTGGGAGGGAAACTATGGCTACACCTTC.

The chain combines TRBV7-6 with TRBJ2-7, with a possible D match to TRBD2 (6 bases). V lost 6 bases and J lost 7, with 25 bases in between. In germline, CDR1 is SGHVS, CDR2 FNYEAQ. CDR3 size: 16 residues. The chain's CDR3 is CASSLQGRGRKEEQYF. CDR3 coding DNA: TGTGCCAGCAGTCTCCAAGGGCGGGGACGGAAAGAGGAGCAGTACTTC.